The 11 T cell receptor beta chains listed next were all sequenced from one sample in a study of blood T cells in healthy people across ages. Next came a second PCR, run for about 6 to 11 cycles, which used a sample-barcoded 5' primer along with a J-beta primer mix. MiXCR was run by TCRdb on the 5' RACE reads, yielding one entry per CDR3 protein. Among roughly 650,000 distinct CDR3 sequences listed, about 34% were seen once. Material: blood. These receptors were taken from a woman aged 80 or over in good health.

This chain uses TRBV5-6 with TRBJ2-5; no clear D gene. CDR3 length: 12 residues. Trimming stripped 1 base from V and 9 bases from J, with 10 bases between. The V gene's germline CDR1 is SGHDT and CDR2 YYEEEE. This chain's CDR3 is CASSLPVGSQYF. The CDR3, as DNA: TGTGCCAGCAGCTTGCCCGTAGGGTCCCAGTACTTC.

Concerning this clonotype itself: One base away lies a much larger clone, so this may be a sequencing read error. This sequence joins TRBV3-1 and TRBJ2-3; D gene ambiguous. CDR1 LGHDT and CDR2 YNNKEL come from the germline V gene (reference sequence). Trimming removed 6 bases at V and 9 bases at J, with 13 bases between. CDR3 length: 12 amino acids. As DNA, the CDR3 is TGTGCCAGCAGGAGCGTTATGGGCACGCAGTATTTT. This codes for CASRSVMGTQYF.

This clonotype was seen repeatedly, ten times or more. This sequence joins TRBV3-1 and TRBJ1-6; 8 nucleotides match TRBD1. The junction had 0 bases not matched to a gene; V was cut back by 1 base and J by 7 bases. The CDR3 loop spans 14 amino acids. Per germline, CDR1 LGHDT and CDR2 YNNKEL (reference sequence). The CDR3 DNA is TGTGCCAGCAGCCAAGGGACAGGGAATTCACCCCTCCACTTT. Its translation: CASSQGTGNSPLHF. The variable domain in full, completed from reference TRBV3-1 and TRBJ1-6, reads DTAVSQTPKYLVTQMGNDKSIKCEQNLGHDTMYWYKQDSKKFLKIMFSYNNKELIINETVPNRFSPKSPDKAHLNLHINSLELGDSAVYFCASSQGTGNSPLHFGNGTRLTVT.

This clonotype showed up many times. V usage is TRBV7-6 and J usage is TRBJ2-5; a weak D match, TRBD1 (6 bases). This CDR3 contains 16 residues. V was trimmed by 4 bases and J by 5 bases, leaving 20 bases between them. CDR1 SGHVS and CDR2 FNYEAQ come from the germline V gene. CDR3 sequence reads: CASSSPPLDRRETQYF. The CDR3 DNA reads as TGTGCCAGCAGCTCCCCGCCTTTAGACAGGAGGGAGACCCAGTACTTC.

The rearrangement links TRBV11-2 to TRBJ2-2, with TRBD2 matching 11 bases. There are 17 residues in the CDR3. V lost 5 bases and J lost 2; bases outside the gene matches: 7. CDR1 is SGHAT, CDR2 FQNNGV, per germline. The CDR3 region is CASSHSLAGGNTGELFF. CDR3 nucleotides: TGTGCCAGCAGCCACTCGCTAGCGGGGGGAAACACCGGGGAGCTGTTTTTT.

The table lists this clonotype with many counts. The chain employs TRBV20-1 and TRBJ2-3; D is tentatively TRBD1 or TRBD2 (7 bases each). This CDR3 contains 15 residues. CDR1 is DFQATT, CDR2 SNEGSKA, per germline (reference sequence). As DNA, the CDR3 is TGCAGCACTGAAAGTGGGAGGGGGCAGAGAGATACGCAGTATTTT. Its protein product is CSTESGRGQRDTQYF.

This clonotype occurred many times. The rearrangement links TRBV20-1 to TRBJ2-7; tentatively, D is TRBD2 (5 bases). Germline V gene lookup returns CDR1 DFQATT and CDR2 SNEGSKA (reference sequence). The CDR3 has 12 residues. The germline V and J ends were trimmed by 7 bases and 6 bases, with 16 bases remaining between them. CDR3 loop: CSGTADRGEQYF. The CDR3 coding sequence is TGCAGTGGAACTGCGGACCGGGGCGAGCAGTACTTC.

There are many counts of this clonotype. The rearrangement links TRBV18 to TRBJ1-5; D not resolved. Germline CDR1 KGHSH, CDR2 LQKENI. The length of the CDR3 is 14 residues. V lost 2 bases and J lost 2, with 7 bases in between. The chain's CDR3 is CASSPSTGNQPQHF. For the CDR3, the DNA is TGTGCCAGCTCACCATCGACGGGCAATCAGCCCCAGCATTTT.

This clonotype was found many times. The chain has TRBV7-2 and TRBJ1-5; 8 nucleotides agree with TRBD1. J lost 6 bases, V lost 4 bases, and 5 bases had no gene match. The germline CDR1 and CDR2 sequences are SGHTA and FQGNSA. The CDR3 has 14 residues. The CDR3 loop is CASSSGQGGQPQHF. CDR3 nucleotide sequence: TGTGCCAGCAGCTCCGGACAGGGCGGTCAGCCCCAGCATTTT.

This clonotype was seen many times. This chain joins TRBV20-1 and TRBJ2-1, with 10 bases that match TRBD2. With V trimmed by 6 bases and J by 12 bases, 17 bases remained unmatched. This CDR3 is 15 amino acids long. Germline V CDR1 and CDR2: DFQATT, SNEGSKA (reference sequence). In DNA, the CDR3 is TGCAGTGCGTTTCTAGGGAGCGGGGGGGGAGGTGTGCAGTTCTTC. It encodes CSAFLGSGGGGVQFF.

This chain joins TRBV12-3 or TRBV12-4 and TRBJ2-4; tentatively, D is TRBD1 or TRBD2 (6 bases each). Judging by the DNA end, TRBJ2-5 fits better; the J call may be wrong. There are 18 residues in the CDR3. In nucleotides, the CDR3 is TGTGCCAGCAGTTACAGCTACGGCGTACGACCCGGGGGCAAGACCCAGTACTTC. It encodes CASSYSYGVRPGGKTQYF.